Listed here are 8 T cell receptor beta chains from one sample, sequenced in a study of blood T cell repertoires in COVID-19. Some clones are missing from TCRdb's copy, which holds only in-frame ones; the method was immunoSEQ multiplex PCR. Here the sample spans some 370,000 clones, around 87% being singletons. Sequencing used peripheral blood. These receptors were collected from a woman aged 30 to 39 with COVID-19, enrolled during active disease.

CDR3 nucleotide sequence: TGTGCCAGCAGCTCCCCCCTGGACTTCCAAGAGACCCAGTACTTC. Translation gives CASSSPLDFQETQYF. The chain combines TRBV6-5 with TRBJ2-5, with a tentative D call TRBD2 (5 bases). Germline V gene data show CDR1 as MNHEY and CDR2 as SVGAGI. The CDR3 has 15 residues. Trimming stripped 6 bases from V and 1 base from J, with 15 bases between.

The V gene is TRBV30, the J gene TRBJ1-4; the D gene is possibly TRBD1 (6 bases). V dropped 0 bases and J dropped 7 bases, with 6 bases sitting between them. The CDR3 has 12 amino acids. The germline CDR1 and CDR2 sequences are GTSNPN and SVGIG (reference sequence). CDR3 nucleotides: TGTGCCTGGAGTGTACAGGGTGAAAAACTGTTTTTT. This translates into CAWSVQGEKLFF.

V gene TRBV28 combines with J gene TRBJ1-5; 7 bases are shared with TRBD1. V trimming: 6 bases; J trimming: 0 bases; junction bases outside the gene matches: 11. The germline V gene has CDR1 MDHEN and CDR2 SYDVKM. This CDR3 comprises 17 residues. CDR3 sequence: CASSPYGTAHSNQPQHF. CDR3 DNA sequence: TGTGCCAGCAGCCCCTATGGGACAGCGCATAGCAATCAGCCCCAGCATTTT.

The chain combines TRBV9 with TRBJ2-5; D remains ambiguous. This CDR3 region has 14 residues. From germline, CDR1 is SGDLS and CDR2 YYNGEE. Trimming cost V 4 bases and J 0 bases, with 10 bases left between them. This chain's CDR3 is CASSPTEYQETQYF. DNA of the CDR3: TGTGCCAGCAGCCCCACCGAGTACCAAGAGACCCAGTACTTC.

This clone was counted once. The chain links TRBV18 to TRBJ2-3; D not certain. V was cut by 6 bases and J by 6 bases, with 10 bases left in between. The germline gives CDR1 KGHSH, CDR2 LQKENI. This CDR3 is built from 12 residues. This CDR3 is CASSPTGDTQYF. CDR3 nucleotide sequence: TGTGCCAGCTCCCCTACCGGGGATACGCAGTATTTT.

The genes are TRBV5-1 and TRBJ2-1; 7 bases map to TRBD2. This CDR3 region has 20 residues. The ends lost 5 bases at V and 2 bases at J; junction bases unmatched: 22. Germline V gene sequence: CDR1 SGHRS, CDR2 YFSETQ. This chain's CDR3 is CASRSTTSVFGEVPYNEQFF. In nucleotides, the CDR3 is TGCGCCAGCAGATCCACTACTAGCGTATTTGGCGAGGTTCCCTACAATGAGCAGTTCTTC.

This clone appeared once. This chain links TRBV5-1 with TRBJ2-2; TRBD1 might be the D (5 bases). The CDR3 runs 13 residues. Trimming left V 3 bases short and J 6 bases short, with 9 bases between. Germline V CDR1 and CDR2: SGHRS, YFSETQ. The CDR3 nucleotides are TGCGCCAGCAGCTGGCAGGGTCCCGGGGAGCTGTTTTTT. Translating it yields CASSWQGPGELFF.

The chain recombines TRBV6-6 with TRBJ2-2; 7 bases are a match to TRBD2. V was pared by 5 bases and J by 5 bases, with 14 bases of the junction left unmatched. The CDR3 consists of 17 residues. CDR1 and CDR2 from the germline V gene are MNHNY and SVGAGI (reference sequence). The CDR3 region is CASSLLGLAVTTGELFF. CDR3 nucleotides: TGTGCCAGCAGTCTTTTAGGGCTAGCGGTAACAACCGGGGAGCTGTTTTTT.